Listed here are 24 T cell receptor beta chains from one sample, sequenced in a study of blood T cell repertoires in COVID-19. Produced via immunoSEQ multiplex PCR; TCRdb's table is partial and in-frame only. The top ten hold about 1.5% of the sample, which has a few hundred thousand clones, around 87% seen once. Sequencing input: PBMCs or T cells enriched from blood (not recorded which). These receptors came from a woman in her forties or fifties who had recovered from COVID-19.

The V call is TRBV14, the J call TRBJ2-1; 7 bases map to TRBD2. Germline CDR1 SGHDN, CDR2 FVKESK. J was trimmed by 4 bases and V by 0 bases; bases with no gene match: 12. The CDR3 has 18 amino acids. The DNA for the CDR3 is TGTGCCAGCAGCCAAGATCTTTGGGGGGAGGGCCTTTACAATGAGCAGTTCTTC. This gives the protein CASSQDLWGEGLYNEQFF. Together with reference TRBV14 and TRBJ2-1, the CDR3 gives the full variable domain: EAGVTQFPSHSVIEKGQTVTLRCDPISGHDNLYWYRRVMGKEIKFLLHFVKESKQDESGMPNNRFLAERTGGTYSTLKVQPAELEDSGVYFCASSQDLWGEGLYNEQFFGPGTRLTVL.

The chain has TRBV2 and TRBJ1-2, with a tentative D call TRBD1 (5 bases). The CDR3 totals 14 residues. V was clipped by 6 bases and J by 0 bases, with 11 bases between them. Germline-derived CDR1 and CDR2 are SNHLY and FYNNEI. The CDR3 loop is CASSPRTPNYGYTF. The CDR3 coding sequence is TGTGCCAGCAGCCCAAGGACACCTAACTATGGCTACACCTTC.

The rearrangement joins TRBV6-5 to TRBJ2-1, with a possible D match to TRBD2 (6 bases). The germline CDR1 and CDR2 sequences are MNHEY and SVGAGI. Trimming stripped 8 bases from V and 1 base from J, with 9 bases between. The CDR3 covers 13 residues. The CDR3 DNA sequence: TGTGCCAGCCTCGGGAGTTCCTACAATGAGCAGTTCTTC. Amino acids: CASLGSSYNEQFF.

This sequence joins TRBV7-2 and TRBJ2-2; possible D gene TRBD2, 6 bases. CDR1 is SGHTA and CDR2 is FQGNSA in the germline V gene. Trimming shortened V by 3 bases and J by 6 bases, and 14 bases separated the two germline ends. CDR3 length: 15 amino acids. The CDR3 sequence is CASSFLSGLSGELFF. The DNA of the CDR3 is TGTGCCAGCAGCTTCCTATCGGGACTTTCCGGGGAGCTGTTTTTT.

CDR3 in amino acids: CASSQGAVGTDTQYF. The CDR3 DNA reads as TGTGCCAGCAGTCAGGGGGCGGTGGGCACAGATACGCAGTATTTT. This sequence joins TRBV28 and TRBJ2-3; 8 nucleotides agree with TRBD1. Trimming removed 5 bases from V and 1 base from J; junction bases left unmatched: 5. There are 15 residues in the CDR3. Germline values: CDR1 MDHEN, CDR2 SYDVKM.

The rearrangement uses TRBV3-1 (or the pseudogene TRBV3-2) and TRBJ1-1, with D maybe TRBD1 (6 bases). The germline CDR1 and CDR2 sequences are LGHDT and YNNKEL (reference sequence). The CDR3 has 14 amino acids. V shed 4 bases and J shed 5 bases, with 14 bases lying between them. The CDR3 bases are TGTGCCAGCAGCCCCGACGGGGGGCGGACTGAAGCTTTCTTT. Translating gives CASSPDGGRTEAFF.

The chain has TRBV4-1 and TRBJ2-3; D perhaps matches TRBD2 (5 bases). The V and J ends lost 3 bases and 4 bases respectively, with 17 bases between them. This CDR3 has 16 residues. Germline V gene lookup returns CDR1 MGHRA and CDR2 YSYEKL. DNA of the CDR3: TGCGCCAGCAGCCACCTCATACGGGGAAACTCAGATACGCAGTATTTT. Its protein product is CASSHLIRGNSDTQYF.

V and J are TRBV9 and TRBJ1-1; D possibly corresponds to TRBD1 (6 bases). Per germline, CDR1 SGDLS and CDR2 YYNGEE. V was cut by 5 bases and J by 8 bases, with 19 bases left in between. The CDR3 consists of 14 residues. CDR3 in amino acids: CASSMGTGMGEAFF. CDR3 nucleotides: TGTGCCAGCAGTATGGGTACAGGGATGGGGGAAGCTTTCTTT.

V gene TRBV5-1 combines with J gene TRBJ1-4; no definite D call. The CDR3 covers 15 residues. Trimming pared 0 bases from V and 9 bases from J, leaving 15 bases between. Germline loops: CDR1 SGHRS, CDR2 YFSETQ. The CDR3 DNA reads as TGCGCCAGCAGCTTGGAGGGAGAGGAAAATAAAAAACTGTTTTTT. Translated: CASSLEGEENKKLFF.

The gene calls are TRBV7-3 and TRBJ1-6; TRBD1 is a possible D gene (5 bases). Germline-derived CDR1 and CDR2 are SGHTA and FQGTGA. This CDR3 comprises 15 residues. The ends were cut back, 3 bases at V and 7 bases at J, with 13 bases in the middle. The CDR3 spells CASSFDGGLNSPLHF. The CDR3 DNA reads as TGTGCCAGCAGCTTCGACGGGGGATTAAATTCACCCCTCCACTTT. The full variable domain, in which reference TRBV7-3 and TRBJ1-6 provide the parts outside the CDR3, is GAGVSQTPSNKVTEKGKYVELRCDPISGHTALYWYRQSLGQGPEFLIYFQGTGAADDSGLPNDRFFAVRPEGSVSTLKIQRTERGDSAVYLCASSFDGGLNSPLHFGNGTRLTVT.

The chain combines TRBV18 with TRBJ1-4; 7 nucleotides align to TRBD1. This CDR3 is built from 14 residues. Per germline, CDR1 KGHSH and CDR2 LQKENI. V trimming: 3 bases; J trimming: 6 bases; junction bases outside the gene matches: 4. CDR3 region: CASSPTGQHEKLFF. The DNA of the CDR3 is TGTGCCAGCTCACCGACAGGGCAACATGAAAAACTGTTTTTT.

The CDR3 reads CASSGASGNTGELFF. The CDR3 region has the DNA TGCGCCAGCAGCGGGGCTAGCGGAAACACCGGGGAGCTGTTTTTT. The chain uses TRBV5-1 and TRBJ2-2; 7 bases align to TRBD2. The J segment lost 2 bases and the V segment lost 4 bases, leaving 5 bases of the junction unmatched. Germline values: CDR1 SGHRS, CDR2 YFSETQ. The CDR3 is 15 residues long.

The chain joins TRBV12-3 or TRBV12-4 to TRBJ2-2, with D perhaps matching TRBD1 (5 bases). The V end lost 7 bases, the J end lost 6 bases, and 12 bases lay between the germline ends. The CDR3 length is 13 residues. DNA of the CDR3: TGTGCCAGCAATAAAAGGGGCGCCGGGGAGCTGTTTTTT. Protein product: CASNKRGAGELFF.

The chain uses TRBV27 and TRBJ2-7; D is unresolved. V was cut by 2 bases and J by 3 bases, with 11 bases left in between. The CDR3 is 14 amino acids. Germline CDR1 MNHEY, CDR2 SMNVEV (reference sequence). CDR3 region: CASSLEPSVYEQYF. The DNA of the CDR3 is TGTGCCAGCAGTTTAGAACCGAGCGTCTACGAGCAGTACTTC.

This clone has only a few counts. The V call is TRBV4-2, the J call TRBJ2-7; TRBD2 aligns across 8 bases. CDR3 length: 15 amino acids. Looked up from germline, CDR1 is LGHNA and CDR2 is YNFKEQ. The trim removed 2 bases at V and 5 bases at J, leaving 8 bases unmatched. The CDR3 region is CASSQPSGSSHEQYF. The CDR3 bases are TGTGCCAGCAGCCAACCCAGCGGGAGTTCGCACGAGCAGTACTTC.

The chain links TRBV11-2 to TRBJ2-5, with D perhaps matching TRBD2 (6 bases). This CDR3 spans 15 amino acids. V lost 3 bases, J lost 6 bases, and 17 bases lay in between. The V gene's germline CDR1 is SGHAT and CDR2 FQNNGV. CDR3 loop: CASSFGLAGRKTQYF. The CDR3 DNA reads as TGTGCCAGCAGCTTCGGTCTAGCCGGGAGAAAGACCCAGTACTTC.

J is TRBJ1-1 and V is TRBV6-2 or TRBV6-3; D gene uncertain. This CDR3 spans 15 amino acids. CDR1 is MNHEY, CDR2 SVGEGT, per germline. Trimming shortened V by 0 bases and J by 5 bases, and 13 bases separated the two germline ends. The CDR3 loop reads CASSYSERAGTEAFF. CDR3 coding DNA: TGTGCCAGCAGTTACTCGGAGAGGGCGGGGACTGAAGCTTTCTTT.

The CDR3 here is CASSDRTGRSQETQYF. DNA for the CDR3: TGTGCCAGCAGTGATAGAACAGGACGCAGCCAAGAGACCCAGTACTTC. The chain has TRBV2 and TRBJ2-5, with D possibly being TRBD1 (5 bases). Looked up from germline, CDR1 is SNHLY and CDR2 is FYNNEI. Trimming left V 3 bases short and J 1 base short, with 15 bases between. This CDR3 comprises 16 residues.

The chain links TRBV5-1 to TRBJ2-1; 16 bases fit TRBD2. Germline V gene sequence: CDR1 SGHRS, CDR2 YFSETQ. This CDR3 has 16 residues. Losses at the gene ends were 4 bases for V and 8 bases for J; bases not matched to a gene: 6. CDR3 sequence reads: CASSPGLAGGPDEQFF. CDR3 DNA sequence: TGCGCCAGCAGCCCGGGACTAGCGGGAGGGCCCGATGAGCAGTTCTTC.

This chain links TRBV19 with TRBJ1-2, with D possibly TRBD1 on 6 matching bases. This CDR3 contains 16 residues. Germline V gives CDR1 LNHDA, CDR2 SQIVND (reference sequence). With 4 bases removed from V and 1 base from J, the gap between germline ends came to 16 bases. CDR3 region: CASSTKTYRDNYGYTF. The CDR3 DNA reads TGTGCCAGTAGTACGAAGACATACAGGGATAACTATGGCTACACCTTC.

The chain employs TRBV5-1 and TRBJ2-5, with TRBD2 matching 10 bases. CDR3 length: 15 amino acids. Germline lookup yields CDR1 SGHRS and CDR2 YFSETQ. V lost 4 bases and J lost 2; bases outside the gene matches: 5. This CDR3 is CASSRTSGVQETQYF. DNA of the CDR3: TGCGCCAGCAGCAGAACTAGCGGGGTTCAAGAGACCCAGTACTTC.

The CDR3 coding sequence is TGTGCCATCAGTACGACAGGGGCCGAGCAGTACTTC. Its protein product is CAISTTGAEQYF. The chain employs TRBV10-3 and TRBJ2-7, with 8 positions matching TRBD1. The length of the CDR3 is 12 residues. With 5 bases clipped from V and 6 bases from J, the junction kept 3 bases outside the gene matches. The germline V gene encodes CDR1 ENHRY and CDR2 SYGVKD.

V is TRBV28 and J is TRBJ1-4; D is possibly TRBD1 (5 bases). The V gene's germline CDR1 is MDHEN and CDR2 SYDVKM. There are 14 residues in the CDR3. V shed 5 bases and J shed 7 bases, with 14 bases lying between them. The DNA for the CDR3 is TGTGCCAGCAGTGATCCAGGGCGGGGTGAAAAACTGTTTTTT. It translates to CASSDPGRGEKLFF.

The chain employs TRBV28 and TRBJ2-5, with 8 bases matching TRBD1. The CDR3 consists of 14 residues. In germline, CDR1 is MDHEN, CDR2 SYDVKM. V lost 6 bases to trimming and J lost 4 bases; unmatched junction nucleotides: 7. The CDR3 nucleotides are TGTGCCAGCAGGAAGACAGGGGCGACAGAGACCCAGTACTTC. Amino acid sequence: CASRKTGATETQYF.